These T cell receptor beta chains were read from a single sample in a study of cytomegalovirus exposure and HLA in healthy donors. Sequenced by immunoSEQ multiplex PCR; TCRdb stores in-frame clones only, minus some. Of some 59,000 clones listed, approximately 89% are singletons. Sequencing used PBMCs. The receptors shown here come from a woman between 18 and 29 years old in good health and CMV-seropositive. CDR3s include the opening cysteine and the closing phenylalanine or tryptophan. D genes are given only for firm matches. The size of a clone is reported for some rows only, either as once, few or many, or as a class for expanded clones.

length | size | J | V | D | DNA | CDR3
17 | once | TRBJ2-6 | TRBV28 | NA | TGTGCCAGCAGTTCCCGGACAGTCAGCTCTGGGGCCAACGTCCTGACTTTC | CASSSRTVSSGANVLTF
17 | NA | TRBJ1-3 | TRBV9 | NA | TGTGCCAGCAGCGCCGATCTGGGGGGGACTCGTGGAAACACCATATATTTT | CASSADLGGTRGNTIYF
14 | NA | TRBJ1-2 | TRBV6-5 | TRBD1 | TGTGCCACAGTTACAGGGGGCAAGTCTTATGGCTACACCTTC | CATVTGGKSYGYTF
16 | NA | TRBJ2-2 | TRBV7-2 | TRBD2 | TGTGCCAGCAGCTTAGCCGGGGGGGGACGGACCGGGGAGCTGTTTTTT | CASSLAGGGRTGELFF
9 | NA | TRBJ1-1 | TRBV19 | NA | TGTGCCATCATCACTGAAGCTTTCTTT | CAIITEAFF
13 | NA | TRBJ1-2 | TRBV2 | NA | TGTGCCAGCAGTATTTCCGGGACATATGGCTACACCTTC | CASSISGTYGYTF
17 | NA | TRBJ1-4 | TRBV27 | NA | TGTGCCAGCAGGGGGGGACCCCCTCTTGCAACTAATGAAAAACTGTTTTTT | CASRGGPPLATNEKLFF
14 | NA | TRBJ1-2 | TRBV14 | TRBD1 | TGTGCCAGCAGCCAAAATACAGGGGGCGGAGGCTACACCTTC | CASSQNTGGGGYTF
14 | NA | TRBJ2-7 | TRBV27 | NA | TGTGCCAGCAGTTTAGGGCAGGGCCTCTACGAGCAGTACTTC | CASSLGQGLYEQYF
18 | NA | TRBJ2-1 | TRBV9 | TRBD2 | TGTGCCAGCAGCGTAGGTGGGGGGGTATGGTATCCCTACAATGAGCAGTTCTTC | CASSVGGGVWYPYNEQFF
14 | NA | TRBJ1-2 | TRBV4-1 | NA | TGCGCCAGCAGCACCCAGTCGGGTGTCTATGGCTACACCTTC | CASSTQSGVYGYTF
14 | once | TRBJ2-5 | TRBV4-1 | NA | TGCGCCAGCAGCCAAATTCCAGGGGAAGAGACCCAGTACTTC | CASSQIPGEETQYF
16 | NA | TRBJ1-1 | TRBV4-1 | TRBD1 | TGCGCCAGCAGCCAAGATATTCAGGGGGTGTGGACTGAAGCTTTCTTT | CASSQDIQGVWTEAFF
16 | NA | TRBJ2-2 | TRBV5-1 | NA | TGCGCCAGCAGCTTGGACTCCTACGGGTACACCGGGGAGCTGTTTTTT | CASSLDSYGYTGELFF
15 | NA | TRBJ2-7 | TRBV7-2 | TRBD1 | TGTGCCAGCAGCCCGAATGGGGGACAGGGGGGCGAGCAGTACTTC | CASSPNGGQGGEQYF
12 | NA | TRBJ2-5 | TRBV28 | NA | TGTGCCAGCAGAACACAAAGAGAGACCCAGTACTTC | CASRTQRETQYF
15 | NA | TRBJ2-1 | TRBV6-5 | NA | TGTGCCAGCAGACCTGGGACACTTCAGGGCAATGAGCAGTTCTTC | CASRPGTLQGNEQFF
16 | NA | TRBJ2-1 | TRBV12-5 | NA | TGTGCTAGTGGTTTGGGTGAGGGTCTAGCCTACAGTGAGCAGTTCTTC | CASGLGEGLAYSEQFF
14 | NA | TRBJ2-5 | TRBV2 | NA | TGTGCCAGCAGTGACAGGGCGCAGGGAGAGACCCAGTACTTC | CASSDRAQGETQYF
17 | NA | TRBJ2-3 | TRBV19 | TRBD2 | TGTGCCAGTAGTATAGGCGGGGGGCGACCTAGCACAGATACGCAGTATTTT | CASSIGGGRPSTDTQYF
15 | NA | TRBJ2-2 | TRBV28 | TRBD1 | TGTGCCAGCAGATCCGGGACAGAGATCACCGGGGAGCTGTTTTTT | CASRSGTEITGELFF
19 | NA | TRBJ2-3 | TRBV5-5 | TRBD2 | TGTGCCAGCAGCTTCACCCTTATAGCGGGGGGGCGGGGACCAGATACGCAGTATTTT | CASSFTLIAGGRGPDTQYF
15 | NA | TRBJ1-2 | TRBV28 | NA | TGTGCCAGCAGTCAGCCGCAGGGGAAGGGACGTGGCTACACCTTC | CASSQPQGKGRGYTF
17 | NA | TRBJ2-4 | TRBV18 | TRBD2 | TGTGCCAGCTCACCACTAAGAGGGCAGACTAGCGAGAACATTCAGTACTTC | CASSPLRGQTSENIQYF
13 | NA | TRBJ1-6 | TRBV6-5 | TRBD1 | TGTGCCAGCAGGGACAGGGCTAATTCACCCCTCCACTTT | CASRDRANSPLHF
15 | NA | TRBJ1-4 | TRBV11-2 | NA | TGTGCCAGCAGCTCAACTCGGACAGCGCAAGAAAAACTGTTTTTT | CASSSTRTAQEKLFF
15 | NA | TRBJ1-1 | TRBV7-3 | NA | TGTGCCAGCAGCCCCGGCTCAGGGATGAACACTGAAGCTTTCTTT | CASSPGSGMNTEAFF
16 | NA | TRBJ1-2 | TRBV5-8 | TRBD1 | TGTGCCAGCAGCTTCGGCGCATTCGCAGGGGGCCATGGCTACACCTTC | CASSFGAFAGGHGYTF